Below are 15 T cell receptor beta chains sequenced from a single sample in a study of blood T cell repertoires in COVID-19. Libraries were prepared by immunoSEQ multiplex PCR; TCRdb keeps only in-frame clonotypes and omits some of them. The table shows about 370,000 clones, with roughly 91% occurring only once. Sequencing input: PBMCs or T cells enriched from blood (not recorded which). These receptors came from a woman aged 25 to 39 who had recovered from COVID-19.

The chain recombines TRBV2 with TRBJ1-5, with 10 bases fitting TRBD1. Trimming took 7 bases from V and 4 from J; bases not matched to a gene: 4. The CDR3 is 14 amino acids. Germline V gives CDR1 SNHLY, CDR2 FYNNEI. CDR3 in amino acids: CASIEGQGNQPQHF. The DNA of the CDR3 is TGTGCCAGCATTGAGGGACAGGGGAATCAGCCCCAGCATTTT.

The CDR3 loop reads CASTPRGDFSVRRQYF. CDR3 DNA: TGTGCCAGCACCCCCCGGGGGGACTTTTCGGTACGGAGGCAGTACTTC. The rearrangement joins TRBV14 to TRBJ2-7; TRBD2 agrees at 7 bases. The junction had 21 bases not matched to a gene; V was cut back by 7 bases and J by 9 bases. Germline lookup yields CDR1 SGHDN and CDR2 FVKESK. This CDR3 is built from 16 residues.

The gene calls are TRBV12-5 and TRBJ2-3; 10 bases map to TRBD2. Looked up from germline, CDR1 is LGHNT and CDR2 is FRNRAP. V lost 6 bases and J lost 4; bases outside the gene matches: 7. The CDR3 loop spans 15 amino acids. CDR3 coding DNA: TGTGCTAGTGGAGGCCTTAGCGGGAGGTCAGATACGCAGTATTTT. Its translation is CASGGLSGRSDTQYF.

The chain has TRBV12-3 or TRBV12-4 and TRBJ1-4; D unclear. This CDR3 contains 13 residues. V gave up 4 bases and J gave up 5 bases, with 8 bases separating them. The CDR3 protein is CASSYSLNEKLFF. The CDR3 region has the DNA TGTGCCAGCAGTTATTCCCTAAATGAAAAACTGTTTTTT.

V usage is TRBV29-1 and J usage is TRBJ2-3, with TRBD1 as a possible D gene (6 bases). Trimming stripped 0 bases from V and 3 bases from J, with 10 bases between. The CDR3 runs to 14 residues. The V gene's germline CDR1 is SQVTM and CDR2 ANQGSEA. CDR3 residues: CSVEDMRGTDTQYF. The CDR3 region has the DNA TGCAGCGTTGAAGATATGAGGGGGACAGATACGCAGTATTTT.

The chain couples TRBV27 to TRBJ1-5, with D unresolved. CDR3 length: 14 residues. In germline, CDR1 is MNHEY, CDR2 SMNVEV (reference sequence). Trimming removed 6 bases from V and 10 bases from J, with 19 bases in between. The DNA of the CDR3 is TGTGCCAGCAGCCAAAGTATCACGATCACTCCCCAGCATTTT. Its translation is CASSQSITITPQHF.

This clone occurred a few times. The J gene is TRBJ1-1, the V gene TRBV9, with a possible D match to TRBD1 (5 bases). The length of the CDR3 is 13 residues. The germline V gene encodes CDR1 SGDLS and CDR2 YYNGEE. V was shortened by 5 bases and J by 2 bases, with 10 bases between the two germline ends. This chain's CDR3 is CASRGPLNTEAFF. The CDR3 coding sequence is TGTGCCAGCAGGGGGCCTTTAAACACTGAAGCTTTCTTT.

The J gene is TRBJ1-4, the V gene TRBV11-2, with D unresolved. V lost 5 bases and J lost 5, with 12 bases in between. Per the germline V gene, CDR1 is SGHAT and CDR2 is FQNNGV. The CDR3 contains 14 residues. Here the CDR3 DNA reads TGTGCCAGCAGCCCCTCTTCCAGGAATGAAAAACTGTTTTTT. Protein product: CASSPSSRNEKLFF. Complete variable domain (other parts from reference TRBV11-2 and TRBJ1-4): EAGVAQSPRYKIIEKRQSVAFWCNPISGHATLYWYQQILGQGPKLLIQFQNNGVVDDSQLPKDRFSAERLKGVDSTLKIQPAKLEDSAVYLCASSPSSRNEKLFFGSGTQLSVL.

This chain uses TRBV3-1 (or the pseudogene TRBV3-2) with TRBJ2-1, with 9 bases aligning to TRBD2. CDR3 length equals 18 residues. The J segment lost 0 bases and the V segment lost 2 bases, leaving 8 bases of the junction unmatched. In germline, CDR1 is LGHDT, CDR2 YNNKEL (reference sequence). The CDR3: CASSQWGGGALSYNEQFF. The CDR3 DNA is TGTGCCAGCAGCCAATGGGGCGGGGGGGCCCTCTCCTACAATGAGCAGTTCTTC.

The chain has TRBV25-1 and TRBJ2-7, with 9 bases matching TRBD1. J gave up 3 bases and V 5 bases, and 8 bases lay outside the gene matches. Germline values: CDR1 MGHDK, CDR2 SYGVNS. This CDR3 is built from 15 residues. CDR3 residues: CASSSAGTGSYEQYF. CDR3 sequence (DNA): TGTGCCAGCAGTTCTGCCGGGACAGGGAGCTACGAGCAGTACTTC.

V and J are TRBV30 and TRBJ1-2, with TRBD1 as a possible D gene (5 bases). V dropped 5 bases and J dropped 1 base, with 23 bases sitting between them. The CDR3 loop spans 17 amino acids. Germline values: CDR1 GTSNPN, CDR2 SVGIG (reference sequence). In DNA, the CDR3 is TGTGCCTGGGGGGGGTCGGGAACCCTTGGGGATAACTATGGCTACACCTTC. Protein: CAWGGSGTLGDNYGYTF.

This clone was seen once. The chain combines TRBV18 with TRBJ1-6; 7 bases line up with TRBD1. This CDR3 spans 14 amino acids. Per the germline V gene, CDR1 is KGHSH and CDR2 is LQKENI. The ends lost 6 bases at V and 5 bases at J; junction bases unmatched: 4. The CDR3 reads CASSPGQDNSPLHF. In DNA form, the CDR3 reads TGTGCCAGCTCCCCCGGACAGGATAATTCACCCCTCCACTTT.

This rearrangement joins TRBV6-5 to TRBJ1-1, with D possibly being TRBD1 (6 bases). This CDR3 is 14 amino acids long. Germline V lookup: CDR1 MNHEY, CDR2 SVGAGI. The germline V and J ends were trimmed by 2 bases and 1 base, with 8 bases remaining between them. The CDR3 DNA reads as TGTGCCAGCAGTTACGGGGACAAGAACACTGAAGCTTTCTTT. Its protein is CASSYGDKNTEAFF.

This clone has more than one count but fewer than ten. V and J are TRBV5-8 and TRBJ1-6; no firm D call. With 6 bases removed from V and 5 bases from J, the gap between germline ends came to 6 bases. This CDR3 contains 12 residues. CDR1 SGHTS and CDR2 YDEGEE come from the germline V gene. DNA of the CDR3: TGTGCCAGCACCCAAAATAATTCACCCCTCCACTTT. This gives the protein CASTQNNSPLHF. The full variable domain, rest sourced from reference TRBV5-8 and TRBJ1-6, is EAGVTQSPTHLIKTRGQQATLRCSPISGHTSVYWYQQALGLGLQFLLWYDEGEERNRGNFPPRFSGRQFPNYSSELNVNALELEDSALYLCASTQNNSPLHFGNGTRLTVT.

CDR3 bases: TGTGCCAGCAGCCCTGGACTAGCCTATGAGCAGTTCTTC. Its translation: CASSPGLAYEQFF. This chain connects TRBV12-3 or TRBV12-4 to TRBJ2-1, with 8 bases aligning to TRBD2. V lost 6 bases to trimming and J lost 8 bases; unmatched junction nucleotides: 6. CDR3 length: 13 amino acids.